This T cell receptor (beta chain) derives from a study of T cells in Graves' hyperthyroidism and ophthalmopathy. Amplification of TCR beta CDR3 regions was performed using RNA transcripts as template. The TCR CDR3 first-round RT-PCR relied on the HTBI primer set. Via MiXCR, TCRdb re-called the multiplex PCR reads, giving one row per CDR3 protein. The data contain about 660,000 distinct CDR3 sequences, 45% of them singletons. This clonotype was recorded a few times. Germline values: CDR1 DFQATT, CDR2 SNEGSKA (reference sequence). The CDR3 is 13 residues long. V lost 3 bases and J 3 bases, leaving 9 bases between the germline ends.

The TCR sequence derives from an adult man with Graves' disease, either hyperthyroidism or ophthalmopathy (not recorded which). The sample was peripheral blood or thyroid tissue (not recorded which). This chain uses TRBV20-1 with TRBJ1-5, with TRBD1 as a possible D gene (5 bases). CDR3 sequence (DNA): TGCAGTGCTAGGGGACCGCACAATCAGCCCCAGCATTTT. Translated: CSARGPHNQPQHF.